The clone carrying this T cell receptor beta chain was recorded at least ten times. Its target is not known. These data originate in a study of T cells after yellow fever vaccination. V was clipped by 9 bases and J by 6 bases, with 12 bases between them. This CDR3 comprises 12 residues. Points from the study as a whole: The study found a weaker secondary response that peaked faster, day 5 versus 15.

MiXCR was run by TCRdb on the 5' RACE reads, yielding one entry per CDR3 protein. The repertoire includes about 130,000 distinct CDR3 sequences, almost 9% of them detected once, and almost 40% sits in the top ten. This TCR derives from a man aged 18 to 30 who received the YFV17D yellow fever vaccine. The V and J genes are TRBV12-3 or TRBV12-4 and TRBJ2-1; D gene uncertain. Material: CD8+ T cells sorted from PBMCs, obtained on the day of the yellow fever booster vaccination. The CDR3 coding sequence is TGTGCCAGTACGTCACGCACCAATGAGCAGTTCTTC. It translates to CASTSRTNEQFF.